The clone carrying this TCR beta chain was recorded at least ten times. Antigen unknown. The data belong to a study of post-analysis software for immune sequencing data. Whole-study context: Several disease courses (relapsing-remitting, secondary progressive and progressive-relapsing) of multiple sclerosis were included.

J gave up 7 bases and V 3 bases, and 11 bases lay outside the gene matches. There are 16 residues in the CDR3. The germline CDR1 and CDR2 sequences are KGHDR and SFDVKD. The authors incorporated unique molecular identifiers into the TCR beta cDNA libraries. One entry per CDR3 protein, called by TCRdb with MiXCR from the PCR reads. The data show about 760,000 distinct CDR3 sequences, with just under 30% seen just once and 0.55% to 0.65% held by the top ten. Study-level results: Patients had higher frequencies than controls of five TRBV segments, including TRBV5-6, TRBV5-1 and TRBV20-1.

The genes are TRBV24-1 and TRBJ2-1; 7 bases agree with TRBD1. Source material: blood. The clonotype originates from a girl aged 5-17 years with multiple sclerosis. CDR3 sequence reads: CATSDPRDSQRNEQFF. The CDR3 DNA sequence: TGTGCCACCAGTGATCCCAGGGACAGTCAGCGGAATGAGCAGTTCTTC.